This passage covers 10 T cell receptor beta chains from one sample sequenced in a study of blood T cells in healthy people across ages. A J-beta primer mix and a sample-barcoded 5' primer were used in a second PCR of about 7 to 12 cycles. TCRdb itself ran the 5' RACE reads through MiXCR, one entry per CDR3 protein. The sample yields 1.5 million to 2 million distinct CDR3 sequences, about 39% seen once. Sequenced sample: blood. The receptors stem from a human donor in good health.

The rearrangement joins TRBV10-3 to TRBJ1-2; D is undetermined. V lost 3 bases and J 3 bases, leaving 11 bases between the germline ends. Germline V CDR1 and CDR2: ENHRY, SYGVKD. The CDR3 sequence is 14 residues long. This CDR3 reads CAISEGRQYYGYTF. DNA of the CDR3: TGTGCCATCAGTGAAGGGAGGCAATACTATGGCTACACCTTC.

Points on this clonotype: Compared with germline, one end of the junction differs, possibly owing to a read error. The chain carries TRBV7-2 and TRBJ1-5, with D possibly TRBD1 on 6 matching bases. This CDR3 is 14 amino acids long. The germline V gene encodes CDR1 SGHTA and CDR2 FQGNSA. CDR3 DNA sequence: TGTGCCGGCAGCCCGACAGGTAGCAATCAGCCCCAGCATTTT. Translation: CAGSPTGSNQPQHF.

The V call is TRBV5-1, the J call TRBJ2-3; D tentatively fits TRBD1 or TRBD2 (6 bases each). Germline-derived CDR1 and CDR2 are SGHRS and YFSETQ. This CDR3 has 14 residues. Deletions cut 6 bases from V and 6 bases from J, with 17 bases between. CDR3 residues: CASTTGAPQDTQYF. In DNA form, the CDR3 reads TGCGCCAGCACCACGGGGGCTCCACAGGATACGCAGTATTTT.

This clonotype was counted between two and nine times. V and J are TRBV6-6 and TRBJ2-7; D possibly matches TRBD1 or TRBD2 (5 bases each). Trimming stripped 1 base from V and 4 bases from J, with 14 bases between. The CDR3 extends over 15 amino acids. From germline, CDR1 is MNHNY and CDR2 SVGAGI (reference sequence). The CDR3 loop is CASSYYAGAGYEQYF. The DNA of the CDR3 is TGTGCCAGCAGTTACTACGCCGGGGCTGGTTACGAGCAGTACTTC.

This rearrangement joins TRBV20-1 to TRBJ2-3; D gene unclear. The CDR3 contains 13 residues. The V gene lost 1 base and the J gene lost 2 bases, with 7 bases spanning the gap. From germline, CDR1 is DFQATT and CDR2 SNEGSKA (reference sequence). The CDR3 sequence: CSARGRPTDTQYF. The CDR3 coding sequence is TGCAGTGCTAGAGGGAGACCCACAGATACGCAGTATTTT.

The chain employs TRBV29-1 and TRBJ2-1; D is unclear. The CDR3 is 13 amino acids. Germline CDR1 is SQVTM and CDR2 is ANQGSEA. Here the CDR3 reads CSDLAATYNEQFF. In DNA, the CDR3 is TGCAGTGACTTAGCAGCAACCTACAATGAGCAGTTCTTC.

This clonotype has a handful of counts. The rearrangement joins TRBV20-1 to TRBJ2-7, with D tentatively TRBD1 or TRBD2 (5 bases each). This CDR3 has 15 residues. V lost 2 bases and J 2 bases, leaving 16 bases between the germline ends. Germline V gives CDR1 DFQATT, CDR2 SNEGSKA (reference sequence). The chain's CDR3 is CSARKRSGLAYEQYF. CDR3 DNA sequence: TGCAGTGCTAGAAAAAGGTCGGGGCTTGCCTACGAGCAGTACTTC.

This sequence joins TRBV12-3 or TRBV12-4 and TRBJ2-4; 7 bases match TRBD1. The DNA end favors TRBJ2-7, so the J call may be wrong. This CDR3 region has 15 residues. The CDR3 DNA reads TGTGCCAGCAGTTTAACGGACAGGCGTTCCTACGAGCAGTACTTC. Residues: CASSLTDRRSYEQYF.

This clonotype showed up just once. The J gene is TRBJ2-7, the V gene TRBV29-1; D possibly corresponds to TRBD1 (8 bases). Judging by the DNA end, TRBJ2-5 fits better; the J call may be wrong. Germline V CDR1 and CDR2: SQVTM, ANQGSEA. The CDR3 covers 13 residues. Here the CDR3 DNA reads TGCAGCGTTGGAACAGGGGGGGGCGAGACCCAGTACTTC. Translating it yields CSVGTGGGETQYF.

This chain connects TRBV6-1 to TRBJ1-2; 11 bases match TRBD1. This CDR3 has 13 amino acids. After removal of 7 bases from V and 6 bases from J, the junction contained 4 bases not matched to a gene. The germline gives CDR1 MNHNS, CDR2 SASEGT. The CDR3 loop is CASTTGQGDGYTF. DNA of the CDR3: TGTGCCAGCACTACGGGACAGGGGGATGGCTACACCTTC.